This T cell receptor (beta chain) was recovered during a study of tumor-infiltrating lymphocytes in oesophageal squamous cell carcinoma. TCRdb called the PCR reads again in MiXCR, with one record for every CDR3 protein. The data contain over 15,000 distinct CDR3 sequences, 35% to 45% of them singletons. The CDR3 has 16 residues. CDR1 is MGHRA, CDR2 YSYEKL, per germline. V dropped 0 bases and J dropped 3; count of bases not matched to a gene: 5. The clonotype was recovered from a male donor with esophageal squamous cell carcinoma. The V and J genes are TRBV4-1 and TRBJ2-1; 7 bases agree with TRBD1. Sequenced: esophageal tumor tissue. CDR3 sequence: CASSQDWGTVYNEQFF. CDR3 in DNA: TGCGCCAGCAGCCAAGATTGGGGGACAGTCTACAATGAGCAGTTCTTC.